A selection of T cell receptor beta chains follows, all from one sample in a study of response to subunit inactivated influenza vaccine. TCRdb re-analysed the RT-PCR reads in MiXCR, keeping a single row per CDR3 protein. The data show roughly 550,000 distinct CDR3 sequences, with around 25% seen just once and 2.5% to 3.5% held by the top ten. These same records also appear under a second study, on T cells expressing NK-cell markers.

The input for sequencing was CD4+ T cells sorted from PBMCs, taken about 11 days after vaccination. The receptors here all came from a man in his fifties or sixties who received an inactivated influenza vaccine. Both conserved end residues are trimmed from each CDR3. Fields, in order: V gene, J gene, CDR3 protein.

TRBV14,TRBJ2-1,ASSQASGRAEFHEQF
TRBV18,TRBJ2-1,ASSPNRGVWDEQF
TRBV20-1,TRBJ2-3,SARPPHLGGYTQY
TRBV7-2,TRBJ1-2,ASSLSRDRVGYT
TRBV20-1,TRBJ2-7,SAVQKPSYEQY
TRBV20-1,TRBJ2-7,SASNPYEQY
TRBV28,TRBJ1-5,ASSSSGSRPQH
TRBV10-3,TRBJ2-3,AISENLGSSSTDTQY
TRBV20-1,TRBJ1-2,SASPGYGYT
TRBV7-2,TRBJ1-2,ATLRQRVRGYT
TRBV29-1,TRBJ2-7,SVDSQGKGTYEQY
TRBV6-2/TRBV6-3,TRBJ2-5,ASSYFRTGLGTQY
TRBV5-1,TRBJ2-3,ASSSIRGTYLRDTQY
TRBV29-1,TRBJ1-1,SVGEAMNTEAF
TRBV4-2,TRBJ2-7,ASSQTGQGVGEQY
TRBV6-1,TRBJ1-4,ASSEGTGSGEKLF
TRBV20-1,TRBJ2-5,SGDPTQETQY
TRBV4-2,TRBJ1-1,ASSQDLQDRGTEAF
TRBV29-1,TRBJ2-7,SVEDPWGTTYEQY
TRBV5-1,TRBJ2-1,ASSLDAGDINEQF
TRBV20-1,TRBJ1-5,SAKDISSNQPQH
TRBV7-9,TRBJ1-2,ASSADSSGYT